Below, 2 T cell receptor beta chains from the same sample are listed, as sequenced in a study of T cells in Graves' hyperthyroidism and ophthalmopathy. Amplification yielded TCR beta CDR3 regions, with RNA transcripts as the source. First-round RT-PCR with HTBI primers amplified the TCR CDR3 region. TCRdb used MiXCR to reprocess the multiplex PCR reads, holding one entry per CDR3 protein. This sample has hundreds of thousands of distinct CDR3 sequences; 38% occur once, and the top ten carry approximately 8.7%. The sequencing sample was made of blood. The receptor source for this set is a man between 18 and 35 years old with Graves' hyperthyroidism.

This clonotype was recorded at least ten times. The chain has TRBV20-1 and TRBJ2-7; D gene ambiguous. V dropped 3 bases and J dropped 2 bases, with 5 bases sitting between them. The germline V gene has CDR1 DFQATT and CDR2 SNEGSKA (reference sequence). The CDR3 runs to 11 residues. This CDR3 reads CSASIAYEQYF. CDR3 DNA: TGCAGTGCTAGTATAGCCTACGAGCAGTACTTC.

This sequence joins TRBV11-2 and TRBJ1-1; D possibly corresponds to TRBD1 (5 bases). V was clipped by 6 bases and J by 0 bases, with 17 bases between them. From germline, CDR1 is SGHAT and CDR2 FQNNGV. The CDR3 contains 16 residues. CDR3 protein: CASSGPRGSLNTEAFF. The CDR3 coding sequence is TGTGCCAGCAGTGGCCCGAGGGGCAGTTTGAACACTGAAGCTTTCTTT.